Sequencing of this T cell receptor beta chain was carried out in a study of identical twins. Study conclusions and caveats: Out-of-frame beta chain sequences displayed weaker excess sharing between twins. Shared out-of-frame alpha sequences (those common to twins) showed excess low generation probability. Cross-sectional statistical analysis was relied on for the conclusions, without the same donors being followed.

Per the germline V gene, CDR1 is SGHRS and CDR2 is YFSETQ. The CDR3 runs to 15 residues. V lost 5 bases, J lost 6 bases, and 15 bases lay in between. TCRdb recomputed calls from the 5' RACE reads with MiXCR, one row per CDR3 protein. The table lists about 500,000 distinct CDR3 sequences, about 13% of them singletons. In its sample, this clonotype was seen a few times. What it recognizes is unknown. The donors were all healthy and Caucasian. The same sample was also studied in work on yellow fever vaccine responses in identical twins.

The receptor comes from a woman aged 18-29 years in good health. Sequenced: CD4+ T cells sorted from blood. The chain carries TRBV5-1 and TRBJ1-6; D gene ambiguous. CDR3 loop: CASRPREATNSPLHF. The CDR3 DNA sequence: TGCGCCAGCAGACCCCGGGAAGCTACTAATTCACCCCTCCACTTT. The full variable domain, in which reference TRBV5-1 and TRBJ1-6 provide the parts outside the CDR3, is KAGVTQTPRYLIKTRGQQVTLSCSPISGHRSVSWYQQTPGQGLQFLFEYFSETQRNKGNFPGRFSGRQFSNSRSEMNVSTLELGDSALYLCASRPREATNSPLHFGNGTRLTVT.